Presented here are 20 T cell receptor beta chains from one specimen sequenced in a study of blood T cell repertoires in COVID-19. Profiled with immunoSEQ multiplex PCR; TCRdb holds only in-frame clones, not every one. Of roughly 200,000 clones in the sample, roughly 88% were seen once. Sequencing input: peripheral blood. The receptors were sampled from a woman between 40 and 50 years old who had recovered from COVID-19.

A single count supports this clone. The chain has TRBV6-5 and TRBJ2-7; weak D call: TRBD1 (5 bases). Germline CDR1 MNHEY, CDR2 SVGAGI. This CDR3 has 15 residues. V shed 6 bases and J shed 1 base, with 16 bases lying between them. Written as DNA, the CDR3 is TGTGCCAGCAGGATCAGGGTATTCGGATCCTACGAGCAGTACTTC. Translating it yields CASRIRVFGSYEQYF.

The chain is built from TRBV28 and TRBJ1-2; 8 positions agree with TRBD1. The CDR3 length is 15 residues. V was clipped by 7 bases and J by 8 bases; unmatched bases: 15. Germline V gene data show CDR1 as MDHEN and CDR2 as SYDVKM. CDR3 sequence reads: CASTDGQGGLGGYTF. DNA for the CDR3: TGTGCCAGCACCGACGGACAGGGAGGGTTGGGCGGCTACACCTTC.

The J gene is TRBJ2-5, the V gene TRBV5-4; 10 bases fit TRBD1. Germline V lookup: CDR1 SGHNT, CDR2 YYREEE (reference sequence). The CDR3 runs to 16 residues. V lost 4 bases, J lost 1 base, and 7 bases stayed unmatched. CDR3 bases: TGTGCCAGCAGCAGCGGACAGGGGGTATTCCAAGAGACCCAGTACTTC. Translation: CASSSGQGVFQETQYF.

The rearrangement uses TRBV6-1 and TRBJ2-2; 10 nucleotides align to TRBD2. Looked up from germline, CDR1 is MNHNS and CDR2 is SASEGT. The CDR3 runs to 16 residues. V shed 5 bases, J shed 3 bases, and the junction held 6 bases outside the gene matches. In nucleotides, the CDR3 is TGTGCCAGCAGTAAAGGACTAGCGGAGTACACCGGGGAGCTGTTTTTT. It translates to CASSKGLAEYTGELFF.

This chain uses TRBV10-3 with TRBJ2-1, with 13 bases lining up with TRBD2. Germline V gene data show CDR1 as ENHRY and CDR2 as SYGVKD. The V segment lost 0 bases and the J segment 8 bases; nucleotides outside the gene matches: 7. The CDR3 has 17 amino acids. CDR3 bases: TGTGCCATCAGTGAGTCCGGGAGGGGACTAGCGGGATATGAGCAGTTCTTC. It encodes CAISESGRGLAGYEQFF.

The V call is TRBV19, the J call TRBJ1-1, with 7 bases identical to TRBD1. Germline loops: CDR1 LNHDA, CDR2 SQIVND (reference sequence). There are 14 residues in the CDR3. V trimming: 6 bases; J trimming: 10 bases; junction bases outside the gene matches: 14. DNA for the CDR3: TGTGCCAGTAGGGAACAGGGGTCTGCAAGGAGAGCTTTCTTT. This gives the protein CASREQGSARRAFF.

The chain couples TRBV7-9 to TRBJ2-7; TRBD2 agrees at 8 bases. The CDR3 covers 14 residues. Germline loops: CDR1 SEHNR, CDR2 FQNEAQ (reference sequence). The trim removed 7 bases at V and 2 bases at J, leaving 7 bases unmatched. CDR3 bases: TGTGCCAGCACCCCGGGAGGGCAGACCTACGAGCAGTACTTC. It encodes CASTPGGQTYEQYF.

The rearrangement links TRBV6-2 or TRBV6-3 to TRBJ2-6; D possibly corresponds to TRBD2 (6 bases). The germline gives CDR1 MNHEY, CDR2 SVGEGT. There are 18 residues in the CDR3. Trimming removed 4 bases at V and 0 bases at J, with 16 bases between. CDR3 sequence reads: CASSSWTTGNSGANVLTF. In DNA, the CDR3 is TGTGCCAGCAGTTCCTGGACTACAGGAAACTCTGGGGCCAACGTCCTGACTTTC.

The chain links TRBV7-3 to TRBJ2-3; 11 bases align to TRBD2. The length of the CDR3 is 18 residues. Trimming took 1 base from V and 5 from J; bases not matched to a gene: 11. Germline V gene sequence: CDR1 SGHTA, CDR2 FQGTGA. This CDR3 reads CASSLSPTSGGLEDTQYF. The CDR3, as DNA: TGTGCCAGCAGCTTAAGCCCCACTAGCGGGGGACTTGAAGATACGCAGTATTTT. Using reference TRBV7-3 and TRBJ2-3 for the parts outside the CDR3, the full variable domain is GAGVSQTPSNKVTEKGKYVELRCDPISGHTALYWYRQSLGQGPEFLIYFQGTGAADDSGLPNDRFFAVRPEGSVSTLKIQRTERGDSAVYLCASSLSPTSGGLEDTQYFGPGTRLTVL.

The V and J genes are TRBV7-6 and TRBJ2-3, with 10 bases fitting TRBD2. The V gene's germline CDR1 is SGHVS and CDR2 FNYEAQ. V shed 1 base, J shed 6 bases, and the junction held 7 bases outside the gene matches. The CDR3 has 16 residues. The CDR3 sequence: CASSLGASGSWDTQYF. The CDR3 DNA follows: TGTGCCAGCAGCTTAGGGGCTAGCGGGAGTTGGGATACGCAGTATTTT. The variable domain in full, with the rest retrieved from reference TRBV7-6 and TRBJ2-3, is GAGVSQSPRYKVTKRGQDVALRCDPISGHVSLYWYRQALGQGPEFLTYFNYEAQQDKSGLPNDRFSAERPEGSISTLTIQRTEQRDSAMYRCASSLGASGSWDTQYFGPGTRLTVL.

This sequence joins TRBV28 and TRBJ2-7; 8 nucleotides line up with TRBD2. Per the germline V gene, CDR1 is MDHEN and CDR2 is SYDVKM. The CDR3 covers 14 residues. Trimming at V came to 5 bases and at J to 2 bases, leaving 5 bases not matched to a gene. CDR3 in DNA: TGTGCCAGCAGTGCACTAGCGGAGGCCTACGAGCAGTACTTC. Protein sequence: CASSALAEAYEQYF.

This chain joins TRBV28 and TRBJ2-7, with 8 bases matching TRBD1. Germline loops: CDR1 MDHEN, CDR2 SYDVKM. The length of the CDR3 is 16 residues. The J segment lost 3 bases and the V segment lost 6 bases, leaving 13 bases of the junction unmatched. The CDR3 DNA sequence: TGTGCCAGCAGCCGCCATTGGCAGGGACAGGACTACGAGCAGTACTTC. Its protein product is CASSRHWQGQDYEQYF.

The chain has TRBV7-2 and TRBJ2-1; D is possibly TRBD2 (6 bases). Germline CDR1 and CDR2: SGHTA and FQGNSA. The CDR3 length is 14 residues. Trimming cost V 3 bases and J 2 bases, with 8 bases left between them. CDR3 protein: CASSFASAYNEQFF. As DNA, the CDR3 is TGTGCCAGCAGCTTTGCTAGCGCCTACAATGAGCAGTTCTTC.

V gene TRBV13 combines with J gene TRBJ2-7; D may be TRBD1 (6 bases). This CDR3 contains 15 residues. V was cut by 6 bases and J by 1 base, with 16 bases left in between. Germline V gene data show CDR1 as PRHDT and CDR2 as FYEKMQ (reference sequence). DNA for the CDR3: TGTGCCAGCAGAGATAGACAGGCGCCGTCCTACGAGCAGTACTTC. This translates into CASRDRQAPSYEQYF.

The rearrangement joins TRBV25-1 to TRBJ2-7; TRBD1 might be the D (5 bases). The CDR3 runs to 13 residues. Deletions cut 2 bases from V and 3 bases from J, with 8 bases between. Germline V gives CDR1 MGHDK, CDR2 SYGVNS. The CDR3 loop is CASSEQGVYEQYF. As DNA, the CDR3 is TGTGCCAGCAGTGAACAGGGTGTCTACGAGCAGTACTTC.

The chain recombines TRBV4-2 with TRBJ2-1; 9 bases are a match to TRBD2. The V gene's germline CDR1 is LGHNA and CDR2 YNFKEQ. The CDR3 consists of 17 residues. Trimming cost V 0 bases and J 6 bases; bases outside gene matches: 9. The CDR3 DNA reads as TGTGCCAGCAGCCAAGATGGGAAGCGGGGGGCCCTCAATGAGCAGTTCTTC. It is translated as CASSQDGKRGALNEQFF.

The genes are TRBV5-1 and TRBJ1-1; D gene uncertain. The germline CDR1 and CDR2 sequences are SGHRS and YFSETQ. The CDR3 totals 16 residues. Trimming took off 1 base at V and 0 bases at J, with 13 bases between the two ends. The DNA of the CDR3 is TGCGCCAGCAGCTTGTCGACCTCCGGGATGAACACTGAAGCTTTCTTT. Translation gives CASSLSTSGMNTEAFF.

The chain carries TRBV19 and TRBJ2-7; D not certain. The CDR3 contains 11 residues. V was cut by 3 bases and J by 6 bases, with 6 bases left in between. CDR1 is LNHDA and CDR2 is SQIVND in the germline V gene (reference sequence). CDR3 in amino acids: CASSIGPEQYF. CDR3 sequence (DNA): TGTGCCAGTAGTATCGGTCCCGAGCAGTACTTC.

The chain couples TRBV18 to TRBJ1-1; possibly TRBD1 for D (5 bases). Germline loops: CDR1 KGHSH, CDR2 LQKENI. V dropped 3 bases and J dropped 1 base, with 12 bases sitting between them. The length of the CDR3 is 15 residues. CDR3 loop: CASSPQTETNTEAFF. The CDR3 DNA sequence: TGTGCCAGCTCACCGCAGACAGAGACGAACACTGAAGCTTTCTTT.

The V gene is TRBV5-5, the J gene TRBJ2-3, with TRBD1 matching 7 bases. After removal of 4 bases from V and 5 bases from J, the junction contained 10 bases not matched to a gene. This CDR3 has 15 residues. CDR1 and CDR2 (germline): SGHKS, YYEKEE (reference sequence). The CDR3 region has the DNA TGTGCCAGCAGCATTCAACAGGGGAGTAGAGATACGCAGTATTTT. It is translated as CASSIQQGSRDTQYF.